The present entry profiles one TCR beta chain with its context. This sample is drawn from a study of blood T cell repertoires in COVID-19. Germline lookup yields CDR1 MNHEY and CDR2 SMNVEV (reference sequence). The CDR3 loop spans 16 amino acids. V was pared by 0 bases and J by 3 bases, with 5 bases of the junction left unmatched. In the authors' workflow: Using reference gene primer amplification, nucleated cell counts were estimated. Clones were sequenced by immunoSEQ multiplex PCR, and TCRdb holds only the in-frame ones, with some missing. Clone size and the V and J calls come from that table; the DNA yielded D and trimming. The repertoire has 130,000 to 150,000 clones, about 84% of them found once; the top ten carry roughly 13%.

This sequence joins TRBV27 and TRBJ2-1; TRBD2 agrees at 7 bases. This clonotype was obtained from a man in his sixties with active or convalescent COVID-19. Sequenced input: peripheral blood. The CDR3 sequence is CASSLSMAGVYNEQFF. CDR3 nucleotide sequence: TGTGCCAGCAGTTTATCGATGGCGGGAGTCTACAATGAGCAGTTCTTC.